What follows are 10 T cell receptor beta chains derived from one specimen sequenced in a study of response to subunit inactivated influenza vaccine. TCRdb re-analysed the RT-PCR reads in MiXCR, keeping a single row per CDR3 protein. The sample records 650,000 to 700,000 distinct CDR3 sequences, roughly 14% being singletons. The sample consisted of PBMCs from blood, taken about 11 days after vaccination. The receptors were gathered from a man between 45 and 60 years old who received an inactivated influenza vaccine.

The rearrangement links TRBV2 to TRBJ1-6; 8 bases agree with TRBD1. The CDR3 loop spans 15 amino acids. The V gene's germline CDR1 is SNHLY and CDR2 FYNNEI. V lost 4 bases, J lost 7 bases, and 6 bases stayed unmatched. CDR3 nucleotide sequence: TGTGCCAGCAGTGGAAGACAGGGGTTCAATTCACCCCTCCACTTT. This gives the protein CASSGRQGFNSPLHF.

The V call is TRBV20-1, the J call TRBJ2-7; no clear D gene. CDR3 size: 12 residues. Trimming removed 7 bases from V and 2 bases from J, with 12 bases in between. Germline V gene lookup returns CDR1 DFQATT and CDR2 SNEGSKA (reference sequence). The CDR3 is CSGTGGTYEQYF. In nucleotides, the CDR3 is TGCAGTGGGACGGGTGGCACCTACGAGCAGTACTTC.

The DNA for the CDR3 is TGCGCCAGCAGCTTGGGAGCCTATCGGCCCCAGCATTTT. As protein: CASSLGAYRPQHF. The V gene is TRBV5-1, the J gene TRBJ1-5, with unresolved D. CDR3 length equals 13 residues. Germline-derived CDR1 and CDR2 are SGHRS and YFSETQ. The V end lost 0 bases, the J end lost 9 bases, and 10 bases lay between the germline ends.

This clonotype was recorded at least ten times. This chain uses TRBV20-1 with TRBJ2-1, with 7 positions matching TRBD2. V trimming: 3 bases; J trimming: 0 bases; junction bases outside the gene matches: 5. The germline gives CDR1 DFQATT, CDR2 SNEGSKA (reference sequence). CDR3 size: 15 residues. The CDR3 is CSASGRASSYNEQFF. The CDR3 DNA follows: TGCAGTGCTAGTGGGAGGGCGAGCTCCTACAATGAGCAGTTCTTC.

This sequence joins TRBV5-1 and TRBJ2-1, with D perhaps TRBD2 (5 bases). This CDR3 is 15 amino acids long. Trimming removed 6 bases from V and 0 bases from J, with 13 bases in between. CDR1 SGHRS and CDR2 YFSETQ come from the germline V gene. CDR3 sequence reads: CASNRGTTSYNEQFF. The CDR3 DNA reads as TGCGCCAGCAACCGGGGAACCACCTCCTACAATGAGCAGTTCTTC.

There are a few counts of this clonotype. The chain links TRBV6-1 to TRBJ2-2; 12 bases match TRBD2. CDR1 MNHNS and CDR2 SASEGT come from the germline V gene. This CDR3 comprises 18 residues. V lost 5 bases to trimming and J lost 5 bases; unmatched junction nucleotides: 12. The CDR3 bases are TGTGCCAGCAGTCCTCCGGGACTAGCGGGTTCGCGGACCGGGGAGCTGTTTTTT. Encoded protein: CASSPPGLAGSRTGELFF.

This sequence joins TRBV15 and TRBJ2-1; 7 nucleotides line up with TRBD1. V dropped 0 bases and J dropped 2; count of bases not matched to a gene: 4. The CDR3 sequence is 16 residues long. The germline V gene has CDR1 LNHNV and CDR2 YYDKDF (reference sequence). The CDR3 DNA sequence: TGTGCCACCAGCAGAGATAGAGGGGGCCCCTACAATGAGCAGTTCTTC. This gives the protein CATSRDRGGPYNEQFF.

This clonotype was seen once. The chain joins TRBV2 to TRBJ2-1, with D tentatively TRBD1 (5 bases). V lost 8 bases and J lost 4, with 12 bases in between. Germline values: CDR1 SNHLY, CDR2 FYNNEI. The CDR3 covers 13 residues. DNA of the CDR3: TGTGCCAGCCAGGTGGCAGGGTACAATGAGCAGTTCTTC. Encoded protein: CASQVAGYNEQFF.

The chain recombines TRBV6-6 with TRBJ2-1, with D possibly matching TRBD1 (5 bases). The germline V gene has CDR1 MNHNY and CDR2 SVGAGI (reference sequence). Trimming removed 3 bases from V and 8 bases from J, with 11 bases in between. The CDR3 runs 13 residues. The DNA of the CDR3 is TGTGCCAGCAGTTATTTGCAGGGCCATGAGCAGTTCTTC. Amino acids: CASSYLQGHEQFF.

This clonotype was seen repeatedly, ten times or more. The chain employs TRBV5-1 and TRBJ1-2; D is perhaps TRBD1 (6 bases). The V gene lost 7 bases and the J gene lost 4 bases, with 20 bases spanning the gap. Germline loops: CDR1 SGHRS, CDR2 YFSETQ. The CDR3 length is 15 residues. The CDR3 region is CASSQGQLRSYGYTF. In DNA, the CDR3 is TGCGCCAGCTCGCAGGGGCAGTTGAGGAGCTATGGCTACACCTTC.